This T cell receptor beta chain was documented in a study of beta chain features in type 1 diabetes. Study results and caveats: Patients with type 1 diabetes carried fewer insertions and had more deletions at their VDJ junctions. Among patients, naive, central memory and Treg TCRB repertoires appeared more similar than among healthy donors. Among all four CD4+ subsets, Type 1 diabetes patients had TCRB CDR3s that were moderately but significantly shorter.

Reverse transcription of all isolated RNA meant that expressed TCRB transcripts were sequenced. The data were produced by immunoSEQ multiplex PCR, yet TCRdb's version contains in-frame clones alone and is incomplete. Of 20,000 to 25,000 clones detected, around 63% appear once; the ten largest clones hold roughly 4.2%. This clone was seen a handful of times. Its specificity is unknown. Every donor provided one heparinised blood draw, which averaged about 110 mL. Germline CDR1 LNHDA, CDR2 SQIVND (reference sequence). Trimming shortened V by 5 bases and J by 7 bases, and 12 bases separated the two germline ends. This CDR3 spans 13 amino acids.

Sequenced material: Tregs from blood. The source of this sequence is a man aged 18 to 29 with type 1 diabetes. V and J are TRBV19 and TRBJ2-1, with no clear D. CDR3 protein: CASSLIDSNEQFF. As DNA, the CDR3 is TGTGCCAGTAGTCTCATCGACTCGAATGAGCAGTTCTTC.